The rows below give T cell receptor beta chains drawn from one sample of a study of Graves' ophthalmopathy and Graves' hyperthyroidism. One entry per CDR3 protein results from TCRdb running MiXCR on the multiplex PCR reads. The sample includes fewer than 650,000 distinct CDR3 sequences, approximately 21% of them seen just once. Sample: peripheral blood. The receptor set was obtained from a woman younger than 35 with stable Graves' hyperthyroidism. Some clones in this sample may be carry-over from other donors' samples. Each CDR3 is given with its conserved first and last residue. The D gene is left open where the match is weak.

D: TRBD2; V: TRBV20-1; CDR3: CSAPSGDYWAETQYF
D: .; V: TRBV12-3/TRBV12-4; CDR3: CASSFRDYTTTQYF
D: TRBD1; V: TRBV6-2/TRBV6-3; CDR3: CASSPRKGARSNTEAFF
D: .; V: TRBV6-5; CDR3: CASSYSYSGEETQYF
D: .; V: TRBV28; CDR3: CASSPGTSSSGANVLTF
D: .; V: TRBV2; CDR3: CASSSRLLISYNSPLHF
D: .; V: TRBV6-2/TRBV6-3; CDR3: CASSYPNPSNGPMNTEAFF
D: TRBD1; V: TRBV4-1; CDR3: CASSQGHRGLNSPLHF
D: .; V: TRBV6-1; CDR3: CASTKRFSSYEQYF
D: .; V: TRBV12-3/TRBV12-4; CDR3: CASSLGDPNTEAFF
D: TRBD1; V: TRBV6-1; CDR3: CASSGDRGKPQHF
D: TRBD1; V: TRBV12-3/TRBV12-4; CDR3: CASSGTGRGNTIYF
D: .; V: TRBV11-2; CDR3: CASSPGKGEEKLFF
D: .; V: TRBV6-5; CDR3: CASRTPRGGTEAFF
D: TRBD2; V: TRBV5-1; CDR3: CASSSETGLAVTYEQYF
D: TRBD1; V: TRBV5-1; CDR3: CASSHDRGTIDEQYF
D: .; V: TRBV27; CDR3: CASSPTRQSLNYGYTF
D: TRBD1; V: TRBV10-2; CDR3: CASSESWDRNQPQHF
D: .; V: TRBV18; CDR3: CASSPPSAGELFF
D: TRBD2; V: TRBV7-8; CDR3: CASSSPGTSIHEQYF
D: TRBD2; V: TRBV2; CDR3: CASTGRGEGPITGELFF
D: TRBD1; V: TRBV5-1; CDR3: CASKSGTAQETQYF
D: .; V: TRBV6-1; CDR3: CASSSPWRSGSGTQYF
D: .; V: TRBV7-8; CDR3: CASSPRGGHEQYF
D: .; V: TRBV6-5; CDR3: CASSYWGDSNTGELFF
D: .; V: TRBV6-1; CDR3: CASSPGTVSYEQYF
D: TRBD1; V: TRBV29-1; CDR3: CSVKSGTGGETQYF
D: .; V: TRBV2; CDR3: CASSEALRYREGEDTQYF
D: .; V: TRBV29-1; CDR3: CSVVGTLGTEAFF
D: .; V: TRBV30; CDR3: CAWSHLKGNQPQHF
D: TRBD1; V: TRBV12-3/TRBV12-4; CDR3: CASSKTGYPEAFF
D: .; V: TRBV28; CDR3: CASSYDTLRNTIYF
D: .; V: TRBV5-1; CDR3: CASSLKTATEACF
D: .; V: TRBV12-3/TRBV12-4; CDR3: CASSFYNMNTEAFF
D: .; V: TRBV12-3/TRBV12-4; CDR3: CASTRDMAGTGELFF
D: TRBD1; V: TRBV2; CDR3: CASRPRDSHTEAFF
D: .; V: TRBV15; CDR3: CATSSRTSGEQYF
D: .; V: TRBV6-5; CDR3: CASSYPGYGYTF
D: .; V: TRBV27; CDR3: CASSFTTGSEPQHF
D: .; V: TRBV6-1; CDR3: CASSEWVKTPNTEAFF
D: TRBD1; V: TRBV6-5; CDR3: CASSYSPDSGGFDNSPLHF
D: .; V: TRBV5-1; CDR3: CASSLAPGPSYEQYF
D: TRBD2; V: TRBV20-1; CDR3: CSATPGLRQETQYF
D: .; V: TRBV6-1; CDR3: CATHSGMNTGELFF
D: .; V: TRBV28; CDR3: CASSFPETADLYQETQYF
D: .; V: TRBV29-1; CDR3: CSAADSPNYGYTF
D: TRBD1; V: TRBV5-6; CDR3: CASSPTGTGGTGSYEQYF
D: .; V: TRBV19; CDR3: CASSMTSRTTEAFF
D: .; V: TRBV20-1; CDR3: CSASGGAASSYEQYF
D: TRBD1; V: TRBV6-5; CDR3: CASSWGQEEQWF
D: TRBD1; V: TRBV12-3/TRBV12-4; CDR3: CASQGQGRFQPQHF
D: .; V: TRBV7-2; CDR3: CASSLGSWETQYF
D: .; V: TRBV5-1; CDR3: CASSPGSRENIQYF
D: .; V: TRBV15; CDR3: CATSREDGSSYEQYF
D: .; V: TRBV6-5; CDR3: CASSYSSGANVLTF
D: .; V: TRBV12-5; CDR3: CASGLVLTGIETQYF
D: .; V: TRBV3-1; CDR3: CASSHGAMNTEAFF
D: .; V: TRBV11-2; CDR3: CASSASVSSTEAFF
D: .; V: TRBV28; CDR3: CASSQRPSSGNTIYF